This paragraph reports one TCR beta chain. The data stem from a study of T cells expressing NK-cell markers. Across the whole study: Sequenced donors, eight in total, included seven who were HCMV-seropositive and one who was seronegative.

CDR3 length: 14 residues. CDR1 SGHAT and CDR2 FQNNGV come from the germline V gene. In generating TCR beta cDNA, 5'RACE template switching with UMIs was used. TCRdb reprocessed the 5' RACE reads; each CDR3 protein has one entry and no DNA is given. The sample includes about 150,000 distinct CDR3 sequences. The V and J genes are TRBV11-2 and TRBJ2-2. Sequenced sample: blood T cells: a sorted CD56 or NKG2C T cell subset, CD4+ or CD8+ T cells, or bulk PBMC T cells (not recorded which). This clonotype was sampled from a woman between 45 and 60 years old in good health. CDR3 region: CASRVGAATGELFF. Looking up the rest from reference TRBV11-2 and TRBJ2-2 gives the full variable domain: EAGVAQSPRYKIIEKRQSVAFWCNPISGHATLYWYQQILGQGPKLLIQFQNNGVVDDSQLPKDRFSAERLKGVDSTLKIQPAKLEDSAVYLCASRVGAATGELFFGEGSRLTVL.